This entry concerns a single T cell receptor beta chain. What it binds is unknown. These data originate in a study of T cell responses to AZD1222 COVID-19 vaccine. Overall study findings and caveats: Females outnumbered males among donors, who were mostly white British; clonal diversity was possibly underestimated.

The trim removed 2 bases at V and 2 bases at J, leaving 8 bases unmatched. The CDR3 sequence is 17 residues long. Germline assignment: CDR1 MNHEY and CDR2 SVGEGT. Some clones are missing from TCRdb's copy, which holds only in-frame ones; the method was immunoSEQ multiplex PCR. The sample consists of some 190,000 clones, just over 90% of them appearing once. The J gene is TRBJ2-7, the V gene TRBV6-2 or TRBV6-3, with 11 bases that match TRBD2. This sequence originates from an adult who received the AZD1222 COVID-19 vaccine. The sequencing here drew on peripheral blood, taken 28 days after the second AZD1222 dose. The CDR3 loop is CASSYGGTSGAPYEQYF. DNA for the CDR3: TGTGCCAGCAGTTACGGAGGGACTAGCGGAGCTCCCTACGAGCAGTACTTC.